This TCR beta chain stems from a study of shared clonotypes between healthy human individuals (dated by TCRdb to between 2020 and 2021). As for the study more broadly: The cohort comprised two women and a few men aged 18 to 49 years. For each donor, three plates each were used for CD4 naive and CD4 memory, two plates were used for CD8 naive, and one plate was used for CD8 memory. The study deeply sequenced blood TCR repertoires of five healthy adults to estimate repertoire size and the extent of clonotype sharing between individuals. To increase sequencing depth and limit assay-specific biases, TCR repertoire library preparation and sequencing were carried out by different laboratories using diverse techniques. Per donor, leukapheresis produced somewhere between about 0.8 and 9 billion PBMCs. What the study reported, not specific to this receptor: The genetic and exposure-history diversity represented was limited by the small number of donors. Pairwise subsampling indicated that sequencing depth was expected to affect the degree of clonotype sharing among donors. Sampling was limited to blood, and TCR repertoires in tissue likely differ from TCR repertoires in blood. Rarefaction of sorted-subset datasets indicated incomplete sequencing despite the large sequencing depth. Naive subsets generally had larger estimated clonotype richness than memory subsets. Clonotypes shared by all four sorted-subset donors showed higher generation probabilities than non-shared clonotypes. Sharing across several donors was observed for 4.5% to 6.5% of naive CD4, under 4% of naive CD8, around 2.5% of memory CD4, and over 0.3% of memory CD8 clonotypes.

With respect to this clone: Its antigen target is currently unknown. No base quality information exists; no much larger clone differs at one position.

For the CD8 naive samples, CD45RO-negative cells were positively selected for CCR7, yielding a CD45RA+CCR7+ population from which TemRA cells were excluded. The donors were healthy, HIV-negative adults who had no recently reported acute infections or vaccinations. Every donor was a Caucasian adult living in Nashville, Tennessee, USA. Blood was obtained by leukapheresis, after which PBMCs were separated by Ficoll-Histopaque density gradient centrifugation and cryopreserved in liquid nitrogen vapor phase. Purity and quantity of every magnetically sorted T cell population were checked by analytical flow cytometry. Each sorted fraction had its genomic DNA isolated and then quantified by UV absorbance on a Nanodrop 2000c. The CDR3, from cysteine to phenylalanine, totals 13 residues. Solely the CDR3 DNA is kept, with 39 bases framed from the first base. Per the germline V gene (reference sequence), LNHNV is the CDR1 and YYDKDF is the CDR2. Unmatched junction bases come to 5, with V trimmed by 5 bases and J by 5 bases.

Using the deep immunoSEQ assay, multiplex PCR amplified TCR CDR3 regions from genomic DNA. Extracted genomic DNA from each cell subset was spread evenly across all wells of several immunoSEQ 96-well plates, with each plate serving as a replicate. For sorted subsets, each replicate PCR was loaded with 200 to 250 ng genomic DNA, equivalent to 25,000 to 35,000 T cell genomes. Purified libraries were measured with a Qubit 3.0 fluorometer, size-checked on a Bioanalyzer 2100, and measured again with the KAPA Library Quantification kit. A separate single-read 150-cycle Illumina NextSeq 550 flow cell was used to sequence each immunoSEQ 96-well plate. The study's processing was this. Because the immunoSEQ output held only junctional sequences and lacked quality scores, the filtering could not match the filtering applied to full-length reads. Sequences were annotated with PyIR, a Python wrapper for IgBLAST v1.9, and V/J genes and CDR3 were assigned using IMGT germline references. Any read was removed if the V/J assignment was weak (E-value above 1e-6), the CDR3 was missing, or the read contained stop codons, out-of-frame junctions, or ambiguous translated residues. V3J clonotypes were defined as sequences sharing an identical inferred V gene, J gene, and CDR3 amino acid sequence. Percentage overlap between repertoires was computed as shared unique clonotypes divided by the size of the smaller repertoire. Repertoire richness was assessed with RTK rarefaction, the Chao1 estimator, and Recon v2.1 estimates of unobserved clonotypes. Generation probabilities were computed with OLGA for all TCRbeta clonotypes obtained by the gDNA method from a few donors. TCRdb took this table from immuneACCESS and kept in-frame rearrangements with V and J called. Such tables lack part of the clones; where checked against another copy, unresolved V genes explain under half of the gap, and the rest is unexplained. Clone size and V and J calls were adopted from that table, with D and trimming inferred from the DNA. In this sample the table shows some 630,000 clones, approximately 96% of which occur a single time. Together, the top ten hold 0.11% of the sample.

The sequenced material came from naive CD8+ T cells sorted from blood. What the cell subset or site label conveys for this sample: CD45RA+CCR7+. The sequence is built from TRBV15 and TRBJ2-7, with TRBD1 matching 8 junction bases. This receptor was identified in a woman in her twenties or thirties in good health. The CDR3: CATSRYRGNEQYF. In nucleotides, the sequence is TGTGCCACCAGCCGGTACAGGGGGAACGAGCAGTACTTC. Extended through the reference TRBV15 and TRBJ2-7 proteins, this CDR3 yields the full variable domain: DAMVIQNPRYQVTQFGKPVTLSCSQTLNHNVMYWYQQKSSQAPKLLFHYYDKDFNNEADTPDNFQSRRPNTSFCFLDIRSPGLGDTAMYLCATSRYRGNEQYFGPGTRLTVT.